This is a list of T cell receptor beta chains from one sample in a study of blood T cells in healthy people across ages. TCRdb used MiXCR to reprocess the 5' RACE reads, holding one entry per CDR3 protein. The sample comprises about 690,000 distinct CDR3 sequences, around two fifths of which are singletons, and about 30% rests with the top ten. The source material was blood. The receptors come from an elderly man in good health. CDR3s include the opening cysteine and the closing phenylalanine or tryptophan. A D gene is named only where the DNA matches it firmly. Clone size, where shown, is once, few, many, or a class for clones that have expanded.

d_gene	abundance	v_gene	j_gene	CDR3nt	CDR3aa
TRBD2	NA	TRBV28	TRBJ2-3	TGTGCCAGCAGTGTAGCGGGAGTGGGCACAGATACGCAGTATTTT	CASSVAGVGTDTQYF
NA	NA	TRBV30	TRBJ1-1	TGTGCCTGGAGCCAAACCCAGATCACTGAAGCTTTCTTT	CAWSQTQITEAFF
NA	NA	TRBV20-1	TRBJ2-5	TGCAGTGCTAGGTCAAGCCAGACGACGAAAGAGACCCAGTACTTC	CSARSSQTTKETQYF
NA	NA	TRBV5-5	TRBJ2-6	TGTGCCAGCAGCCCCAGTAGCCGTGGGGCCAACGTCCTGACTTTC	CASSPSSRGANVLTF
NA	NA	TRBV20-1	TRBJ2-5	TGCAGTGCTACTCCTCAGGGGCGGGAGACCCAGTACTTC	CSATPQGRETQYF
TRBD1	NA	TRBV2	TRBJ2-3	TGTGCCACGTCCGGGGGACAGGGGTATACGCAGTATTTT	CATSGGQGYTQYF
NA	few	TRBV21-1	TRBJ2-7	TGTGCCAGCAGCAATGCCGGGACAGGGAACGAGCAGTACTTC	CASSNAGTGNEQYF
TRBD2	NA	TRBV20-1	TRBJ2-1	TGCAGTGCTAATAGCGGGGGGGCCTATGAGCAGTTCTTC	CSANSGGAYEQFF
TRBD1	NA	TRBV7-9	TRBJ1-6	TGTGCCAGCAGCCCCCGGACAGGGAAAAGCAATTCACCCCTCCACTTT	CASSPRTGKSNSPLHF
NA	many	TRBV29-1	TRBJ2-3	TGCAGCGTTGACCGGGAGTCTACAGATACGCAGTATTTT	CSVDRESTDTQYF
NA	NA	TRBV7-2	TRBJ2-7	TGTGCCAGCAGCTCCCAGGCGGCCCCAAGCTCCTACGAGCAGTACTTC	CASSSQAAPSSYEQYF
TRBD1	NA	TRBV11-3	TRBJ2-7	TGTGCCAGCAGCTCCAGGGGGTCGGGGACCTACGAGCAGTACTTC	CASSSRGSGTYEQYF
NA	NA	TRBV11-2	TRBJ2-1	TGTGCCAGCAGCTCTGACAGCGCCCGGCTGTTCTTC	CASSSDSARLFF
TRBD1	NA	TRBV6-2/TRBV6-3	TRBJ1-5	TGTGCCAGCAGTCTGACAGGGGTGCAGCCCCAGCATTTT	CASSLTGVQPQHF
TRBD2	few	TRBV10-3	TRBJ2-1	TGTGCCATCAGTGGACTAGCGGGAGACAGCAATGAGCAGTTCTTC	CAISGLAGDSNEQFF
TRBD1	NA	TRBV3-1	TRBJ2-7	TGTGCCAGCAGCCCTACTCAGACAGGGGGCTACGAGCAGTACTTC	CASSPTQTGGYEQYF
NA	NA	TRBV14	TRBJ2-5	TGTGCCAGCAGCCAAAATGACAGGTTTTCGACCCAGTACTTC	CASSQNDRFSTQYF
TRBD2	many	TRBV27	TRBJ2-1	TGTGCCAGCAGAAGACTAGCGGGGGCCCATGAGCAGTTCTTC	CASRRLAGAHEQFF
NA	NA	TRBV11-2	TRBJ2-1	TGTGCCAGCAGCTTAAATTCGAGGGGCATCAGGAGGGATGAGCAGTTCTTC	CASSLNSRGIRRDEQFF
NA	few	TRBV4-3	TRBJ2-6	TGCGCCAGCAGCCGCCAGGCAAGCAGGGGGGGTGCATCTGGGGCCAACGTCCTGACTTTC	CASSRQASRGGASGANVLTF
NA	many	TRBV11-1	TRBJ2-1	TGTGCCAGCAGCCCCAAGAGGAATGAGCAGTTCTTC	CASSPKRNEQFF
NA	few	TRBV7-2	TRBJ2-7	TGTGCCAGCAGCAACCAACAGGGTTACGAGCAGTACTTC	CASSNQQGYEQYF
TRBD1	once	TRBV4-1	TRBJ2-2	TGCGCCAGCACCGATAGGAGACAGGGGGTGAACACCGGGGAGCTGTTTTTT	CASTDRRQGVNTGELFF
NA	few	TRBV7-3	TRBJ2-3	TGTGCCAGCAGCTTAAGCCCCCAGCCAACAGATACGCAGTATTTT	CASSLSPQPTDTQYF
NA	NA	TRBV27	TRBJ1-6	TGTGCCAGCAGAATCGAACGGGGGCCCAGTAATTCACCCCTCCACTTT	CASRIERGPSNSPLHF
TRBD2	few	TRBV6-1	TRBJ2-1	TGTGCCAGCAGAGGGGTGGCGGGAGCCTACAATGAGCAGTTCTTC	CASRGVAGAYNEQFF
TRBD1	NA	TRBV29-1	TRBJ1-1	TGCAGCGTTGAGAACAGGGGTGGCACTGAAGCTTTCTTT	CSVENRGGTEAFF
TRBD1	NA	TRBV11-2	TRBJ1-2	TGTGCCAGCAGCCCGGGGGGTACAGGGGACTATGGCTACACCTTC	CASSPGGTGDYGYTF
TRBD2	NA	TRBV6-4	TRBJ2-3	TGTGTCAGCAGTCTAGCGGGGGGCACAGATACGCAGTATTTT	CVSSLAGGTDTQYF
TRBD2	NA	TRBV6-2/TRBV6-3	TRBJ2-1	TGTGCCAGCAGTTACACCCCACTGCCCGGGACTAGCGGGGGGCCCCCGGGCTCCTACAATGAGCAGTTCTTC	CASSYTPLPGTSGGPPGSYNEQFF
NA	many	TRBV11-2	TRBJ2-3	TGTGCCAGCAGCGGAGGGGTTACGCAGTATTTT	CASSGGVTQYF
TRBD1	NA	TRBV7-2	TRBJ2-3	TGTACCAGCAGCTTACGACAGGGTTACACAGATACGCAGTATTTT	CTSSLRQGYTDTQYF
NA	once	TRBV6-5	TRBJ2-1	TGTGCCAGCAGTTACTCAAATCCGAATGCTGCATACAATGAGCAGTTCTTC	CASSYSNPNAAYNEQFF
TRBD2	many	TRBV7-9	TRBJ2-1	TGTGCCAGCAGCAGACTAGCGGGGAGTCGGTCACATGAGCAGTTCTTC	CASSRLAGSRSHEQFF
TRBD1	NA	TRBV20-1	TRBJ2-7	TGCAGCGCTAGAGACTCGTCCCCGGGACAGGGGTCCTACGAGCAGTACTTC	CSARDSSPGQGSYEQYF
NA	NA	TRBV16	TRBJ2-7	TGTGCCAGCAGCCCCCGAAGGGGGGTCGAGCAGTACTTC	CASSPRRGVEQYF
NA	NA	TRBV6-1	TRBJ2-7	TGTGCCAGCAGTGAAGGAGTAGCCGAGCAGTACTTC	CASSEGVAEQYF
NA	NA	TRBV27	TRBJ2-3	TGTGCCAGCAGTTTAGGCCCTTCCAGGGATACGCAGTATTTT	CASSLGPSRDTQYF
NA	few	TRBV28	TRBJ1-2	TGTGCCAGCATCGACCGGGCTACTAACTATGGCTACACCTTC	CASIDRATNYGYTF